Listed here are 14 T cell receptor beta chains from one sample, sequenced in a study of T cell responses to AZD1222 COVID-19 vaccine (dated by TCRdb to the early 2020s). According to the study, the label for this sample's time point signals: about 28 days (+/-7) after the second vaccine dose. Libraries were prepared through the immunoSEQ multiplex PCR assay. TCRdb provides this immuneACCESS table in a form limited to in-frame rearrangements. Some clones are lacking; in checked studies, under half of them reflect an unresolved V gene, and why the rest are absent is not known. Here the sample has 100,000 to 150,000 clones; just under 95% occur a single time. 0.9% to 1.3% of the sample lies in the top ten. The specimen was peripheral blood, collected 28 days after the second AZD1222 dose. The receptors derive from an adult who received the AZD1222 COVID-19 vaccine.

This sequence joins TRBV5-8 and TRBJ1-4, with D possibly matching TRBD1 (5 bases). Between the trimmed V and J ends, which lost 2 bases and 3 bases, there was a span of 11 bases. CDR1 and CDR2 from the germline V gene are SGHTS and YDEGEE. The CDR3 spans 15 residues. CDR3: CASSLTGGPNEKLFF. In DNA form, the CDR3 reads TGTGCCAGCAGCTTAACGGGGGGACCTAATGAAAAACTGTTTTTT.

The chain recombines TRBV27 with TRBJ2-2, with TRBD1 as a possible D gene (6 bases). CDR1 and CDR2 (germline): MNHEY, SMNVEV (reference sequence). The germline V and J ends were trimmed by 7 bases and 0 bases, with 6 bases remaining between them. This CDR3 region has 13 residues. The CDR3 spells CASKGANTGELFF. In DNA form, the CDR3 reads TGTGCCAGCAAGGGGGCGAACACCGGGGAGCTGTTTTTT.

A note on this clone: Other DNA sequences in the sample encode the same CDR3. V and J are TRBV11-2 and TRBJ1-1; D is undetermined. The CDR3 spans 12 residues. V lost 1 base and J lost 4, with 4 bases in between. Per the germline V gene, CDR1 is SGHAT and CDR2 is FQNNGV. In DNA, the CDR3 is TGTGCCAGCAGCTTAGTAGGCACTGAAGCTTTCTTT. This translates into CASSLVGTEAFF.

The V call is TRBV3-1 (or the pseudogene TRBV3-2), the J call TRBJ1-5; 8 bases line up with TRBD1. Germline V gene lookup returns CDR1 LGHDT and CDR2 YNNKEL (reference sequence). This CDR3 is built from 15 residues. V gave up 0 bases and J gave up 6 bases; unmatched junction bases: 4. The DNA of the CDR3 is TGTGCCAGCAGCCAAGATGCTACAGGGGGTCAGCCCCAGCATTTT. As protein: CASSQDATGGQPQHF.

The chain has TRBV27 and TRBJ1-6; TRBD1 matches 10 bases. Germline values: CDR1 MNHEY, CDR2 SMNVEV (reference sequence). The CDR3 spans 15 residues. The V gene end was trimmed by 5 bases and the J gene end by 6 bases; junction bases not matched to a gene: 4. CDR3 bases: TGTGCCAGCAGTCCACGGACAGGGGGTAATTCACCCCTCCACTTT. Protein product: CASSPRTGGNSPLHF.

The chain has TRBV6-2 or TRBV6-3 and TRBJ1-6, with D possibly TRBD1 on 5 matching bases. The V end was cut by 5 bases, the J end by 0 bases, with 23 bases between. Per the germline V gene, CDR1 is MNHEY and CDR2 is SVGEGT. The CDR3 covers 20 residues. The CDR3 coding sequence is TGTGCCAGCAGTCGCGCGACCGGGACCTCCCGGAGCTCCTATAATTCACCCCTCCACTTT. Encoded protein: CASSRATGTSRSSYNSPLHF.

The chain joins TRBV28 to TRBJ1-1, with D perhaps TRBD1 (5 bases). The V gene's germline CDR1 is MDHEN and CDR2 SYDVKM. V was clipped by 6 bases and J by 4 bases, with 18 bases between them. This CDR3 has 15 residues. The CDR3 protein is CASRPFVSGVTEAFF. Here the CDR3 DNA reads TGTGCCAGCAGGCCTTTTGTGTCGGGGGTCACTGAAGCTTTCTTT.

The chain links TRBV10-3 to TRBJ2-5, with 7 bases matching TRBD2. With 4 bases clipped from V and 2 bases from J, the junction kept 10 bases outside the gene matches. The CDR3 sequence is 16 residues long. Germline V gives CDR1 ENHRY, CDR2 SYGVKD. The CDR3 DNA reads TGTGCCATCAGTGGTGGGGAGCGGGAAGGACAAGAGACCCAGTACTTC. Its protein is CAISGGEREGQETQYF.

The chain is built from TRBV29-1 and TRBJ2-1; maybe TRBD2 (6 bases). The V and J ends lost 0 bases and 9 bases respectively, with 12 bases between them. CDR3 length: 13 amino acids. From germline, CDR1 is SQVTM and CDR2 ANQGSEA. This CDR3 is CSVEETGGGEQFF. For the CDR3, the DNA is TGCAGCGTTGAAGAAACCGGGGGAGGTGAGCAGTTCTTC.

This chain links TRBV9 with TRBJ2-2, with D perhaps matching TRBD2 (6 bases). The V gene lost 0 bases and the J gene lost 1 base, with 10 bases spanning the gap. Per the germline V gene, CDR1 is SGDLS and CDR2 is YYNGEE. The CDR3 sequence is 16 residues long. CDR3 sequence (DNA): TGTGCCAGCAGCGTAGGTGGAGGGGAGAACACCGGGGAGCTGTTTTTT. Encoded protein: CASSVGGGENTGELFF.

The rearrangement joins TRBV5-1 to TRBJ2-7, with a possible D match to TRBD1 (5 bases). This CDR3 region has 13 residues. The germline gives CDR1 SGHRS, CDR2 YFSETQ. V lost 7 bases to trimming and J lost 2 bases, with 13 bases between them. The CDR3 nucleotides read TGCGCCAGCGCCCAGGGTGTAGCCTACGAGCAGTACTTC. As protein: CASAQGVAYEQYF.

V gene TRBV7-6 combines with J gene TRBJ2-1, with TRBD2 matching over 9 bases. Germline values: CDR1 SGHVS, CDR2 FNYEAQ. The V segment lost 2 bases and the J segment 4 bases; nucleotides outside the gene matches: 6. This CDR3 has 16 residues. In DNA, the CDR3 is TGTGCCAGCAGCTTACGCGCGACTAGCGGATACAATGAGCAGTTCTTC. It specifies CASSLRATSGYNEQFF.

This sequence joins TRBV15 and TRBJ2-3; 10 nucleotides line up with TRBD2. Germline CDR1 and CDR2: LNHNV and YYDKDF (reference sequence). This CDR3 region has 17 residues. V shed 1 base, J shed 1 base, and the junction held 5 bases outside the gene matches. The CDR3 nucleotides read TGTGCCACCAGCAGAGTCGTCCTAGCGGGAGGCACAGATACGCAGTATTTT. Its translation is CATSRVVLAGGTDTQYF.

V usage is TRBV11-3 and J usage is TRBJ2-3, with 8 bases aligning to TRBD2. V lost 5 bases and J lost 4; bases outside the gene matches: 5. Germline CDR1 SGHNT, CDR2 YENEEA. The CDR3 length is 14 residues. CDR3 loop: CASSPLGRADTQYF. For the CDR3, the DNA is TGTGCCAGCAGCCCACTCGGGAGGGCAGATACGCAGTATTTT.